This record covers a single T cell receptor (beta chain). Profiled with immunoSEQ multiplex PCR; TCRdb holds only in-frame clones, not every one. The sample consists of tens of thousands of clones, 92% of them appearing once. The sample is drawn from a study of T cell changes during pregnancy in multiple sclerosis. The starting material was CD4+ T cells from peripheral blood mononuclear cells, obtained after pregnancy. This sequence was found in a female donor with multiple sclerosis, enrolled in a pregnancy study.

CDR3 residues: CSVPSGVNLAFF. As DNA, the CDR3 is TGCAGCGTGCCGTCGGGGGTAAATTTGGCTTTCTTT. The chain combines TRBV29-1 with TRBJ1-1; weak D call: TRBD1 (5 bases). The V gene lost 6 bases and the J gene lost 11 bases, with 19 bases spanning the gap. The CDR3 consists of 12 residues. Germline CDR1 and CDR2: SQVTM and ANQGSEA.